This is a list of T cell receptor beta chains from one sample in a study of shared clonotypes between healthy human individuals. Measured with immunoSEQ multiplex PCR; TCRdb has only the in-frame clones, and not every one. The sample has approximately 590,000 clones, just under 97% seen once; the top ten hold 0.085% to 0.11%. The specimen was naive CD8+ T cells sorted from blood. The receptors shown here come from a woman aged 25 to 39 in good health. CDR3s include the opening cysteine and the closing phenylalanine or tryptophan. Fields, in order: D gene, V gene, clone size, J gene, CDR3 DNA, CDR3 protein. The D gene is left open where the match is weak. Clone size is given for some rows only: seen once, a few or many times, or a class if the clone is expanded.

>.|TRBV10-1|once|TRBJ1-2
TGCGCCAGCAGTGCGGGACGGTACTATGGCTACACCTTC
CASSAGRYYGYTF
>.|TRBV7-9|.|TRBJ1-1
TGTGCCAGCAGCCCCCCCCTGGGGTACACTGAAGCTTTCTTT
CASSPPLGYTEAFF
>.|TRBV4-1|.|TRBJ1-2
TGCGCCAGCAGCCAAGAAATAACGTGGGTTAGTGGCTACACCTTC
CASSQEITWVSGYTF
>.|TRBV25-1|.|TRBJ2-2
TGTGCCAGCAGTATTCAGGGAACCGGGGAGCTGTTTTTT
CASSIQGTGELFF
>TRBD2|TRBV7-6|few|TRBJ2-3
TGTGCCAGCAGACTTTGGACTAGCGGTAGCACAGATACGCAGTATTTT
CASRLWTSGSTDTQYF
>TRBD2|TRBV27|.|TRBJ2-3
TGTGCCAGCAGTTCCCTAGCGGGAGTAACGGATACGCAGTATTTT
CASSSLAGVTDTQYF
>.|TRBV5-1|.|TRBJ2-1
TGCGCCAGCAGCTTGTATTCTCCGCGGATATACAATGAGCAGTTCTTC
CASSLYSPRIYNEQFF
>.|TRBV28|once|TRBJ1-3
TGTGCCAGCAGTTTAGGGGCCAGTTACGGAAACACCATATATTTT
CASSLGASYGNTIYF
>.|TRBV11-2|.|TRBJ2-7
TGTGCCAGCAGCTTAGGTTCAGATAACTCGGGGCAGTACTTC
CASSLGSDNSGQYF
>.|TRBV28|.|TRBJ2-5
TGTGCCAGCCAAGCGCCCCGGGATGGAGGAGAGACCCAGTACTTC
CASQAPRDGGETQYF